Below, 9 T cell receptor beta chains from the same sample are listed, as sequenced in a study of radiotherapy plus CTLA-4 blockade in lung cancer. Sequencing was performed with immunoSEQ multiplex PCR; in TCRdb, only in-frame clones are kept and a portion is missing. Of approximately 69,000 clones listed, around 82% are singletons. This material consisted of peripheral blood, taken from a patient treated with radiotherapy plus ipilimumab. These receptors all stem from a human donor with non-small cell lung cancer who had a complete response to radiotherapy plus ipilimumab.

CDR3 loop: CASSPQGVATNEKLFF. In nucleotides, the CDR3 is TGTGCCAGTAGTCCCCAGGGGGTTGCAACTAATGAAAAACTGTTTTTT. The genes are TRBV19 and TRBJ1-4; 7 bases are a match to TRBD1. Germline CDR1 LNHDA, CDR2 SQIVND (reference sequence). CDR3 length: 16 residues. J lost 0 bases, V lost 5 bases, and 6 bases had no gene match. Full variable domain (rest looked up from reference TRBV19 and TRBJ1-4): DGGITQSPKYLFRKEGQNVTLSCEQNLNHDAMYWYRQDPGQGLRLIYYSQIVNDFQKGDIAEGYSVSREKKESFPLTVTSAQKNPTAFYLCASSPQGVATNEKLFFGSGTQLSVL.

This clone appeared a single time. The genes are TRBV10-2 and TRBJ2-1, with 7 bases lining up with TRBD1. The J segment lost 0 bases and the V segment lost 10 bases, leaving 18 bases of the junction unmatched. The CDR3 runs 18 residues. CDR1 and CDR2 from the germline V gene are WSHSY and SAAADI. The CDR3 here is CATTRGMRSSGSYNEQFF. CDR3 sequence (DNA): TGCGCCACCACCAGGGGGATGAGGTCTTCAGGCTCCTACAATGAGCAGTTCTTC.

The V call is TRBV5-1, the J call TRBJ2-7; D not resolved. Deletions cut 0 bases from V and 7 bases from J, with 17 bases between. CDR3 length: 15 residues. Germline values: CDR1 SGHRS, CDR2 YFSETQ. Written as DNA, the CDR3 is TGCGCCAGCAGCTTGGAGGCAAGGGTAGGGTGGGAGCAGTACTTC. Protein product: CASSLEARVGWEQYF.

Here the CDR3 reads CASSERSRIIVDETQYF. The CDR3 nucleotides read TGTGCCAGCAGTGAGCGTAGCAGGATCATCGTCGACGAGACCCAGTACTTC. The J gene is TRBJ2-5, the V gene TRBV6-4; D call uncertain. CDR3 size: 17 residues. Germline assignment: CDR1 MRHNA and CDR2 SNTAGT. Trimming left V 3 bases short and J 5 bases short, with 22 bases between.

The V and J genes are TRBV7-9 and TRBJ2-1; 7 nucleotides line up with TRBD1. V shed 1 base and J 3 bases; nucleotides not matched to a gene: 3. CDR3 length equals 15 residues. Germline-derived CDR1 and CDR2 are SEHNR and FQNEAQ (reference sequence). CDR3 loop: CASSLGGGGYNEQFF. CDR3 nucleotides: TGTGCCAGCAGCTTAGGAGGGGGCGGCTACAATGAGCAGTTCTTC.

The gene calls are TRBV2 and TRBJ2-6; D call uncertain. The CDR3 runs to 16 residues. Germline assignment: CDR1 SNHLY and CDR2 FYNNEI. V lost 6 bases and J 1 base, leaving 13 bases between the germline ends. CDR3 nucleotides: TGTGCCAGCAGCCGCCTCCCACCTTCTGGGGCCAACGTCCTGACTTTC. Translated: CASSRLPPSGANVLTF.

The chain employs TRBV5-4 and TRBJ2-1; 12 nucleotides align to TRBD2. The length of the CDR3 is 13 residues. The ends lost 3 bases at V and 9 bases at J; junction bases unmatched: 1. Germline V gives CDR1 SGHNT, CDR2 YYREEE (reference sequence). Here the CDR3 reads CASSSGLAGEQFF. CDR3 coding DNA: TGTGCCAGCAGCTCGGGACTAGCGGGTGAGCAGTTCTTC.

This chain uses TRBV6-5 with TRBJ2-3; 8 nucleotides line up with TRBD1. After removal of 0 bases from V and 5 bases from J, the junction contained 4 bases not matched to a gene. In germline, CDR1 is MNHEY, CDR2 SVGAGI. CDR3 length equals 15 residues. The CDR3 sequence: CASSYSDRARDTQYF. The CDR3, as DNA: TGTGCCAGCAGTTACTCGGACAGGGCGCGAGATACGCAGTATTTT.

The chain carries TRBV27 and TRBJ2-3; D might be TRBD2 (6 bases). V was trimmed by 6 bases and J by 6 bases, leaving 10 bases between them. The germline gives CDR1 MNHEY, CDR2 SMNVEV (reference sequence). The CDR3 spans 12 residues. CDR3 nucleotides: TGTGCCAGCAGGCGGGGAAGGGATACGCAGTATTTT. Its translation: CASRRGRDTQYF.